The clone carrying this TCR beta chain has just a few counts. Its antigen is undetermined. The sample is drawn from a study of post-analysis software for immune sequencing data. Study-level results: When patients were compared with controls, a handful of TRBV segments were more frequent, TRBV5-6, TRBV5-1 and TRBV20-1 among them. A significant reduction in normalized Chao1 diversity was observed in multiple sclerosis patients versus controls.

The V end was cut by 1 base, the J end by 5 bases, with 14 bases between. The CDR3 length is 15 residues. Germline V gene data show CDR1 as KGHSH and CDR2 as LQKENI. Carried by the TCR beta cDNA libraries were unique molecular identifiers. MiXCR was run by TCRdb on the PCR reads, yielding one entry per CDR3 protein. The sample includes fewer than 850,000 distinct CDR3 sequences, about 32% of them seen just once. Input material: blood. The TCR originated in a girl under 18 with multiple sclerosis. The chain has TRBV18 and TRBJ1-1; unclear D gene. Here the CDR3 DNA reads TGTGCCAGCTCACCACTCGGAGTGGCGGGTACTGAAGCTTTCTTT. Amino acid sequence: CASSPLGVAGTEAFF.